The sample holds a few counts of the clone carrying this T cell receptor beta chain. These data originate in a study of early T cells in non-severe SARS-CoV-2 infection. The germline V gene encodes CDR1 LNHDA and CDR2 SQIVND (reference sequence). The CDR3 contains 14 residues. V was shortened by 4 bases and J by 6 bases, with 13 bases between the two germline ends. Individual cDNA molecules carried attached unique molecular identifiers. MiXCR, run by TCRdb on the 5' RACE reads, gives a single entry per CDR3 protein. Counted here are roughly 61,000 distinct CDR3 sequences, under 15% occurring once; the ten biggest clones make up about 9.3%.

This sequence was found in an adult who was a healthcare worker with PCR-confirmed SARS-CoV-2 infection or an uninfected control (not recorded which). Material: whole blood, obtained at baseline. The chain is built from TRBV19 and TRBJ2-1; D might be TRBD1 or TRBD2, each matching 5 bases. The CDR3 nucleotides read TGTGCCAGTAGTAGGGGACCCCCGGGCAATGAGCAGTTCTTC. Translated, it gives CASSRGPPGNEQFF.